Listed below are T cell receptor beta chains from one sample, sequenced in a study of control samples from healthy donors and cancer patients. Using immunoSEQ multiplex PCR, the repertoire was profiled, and TCRdb retains in-frame clones only, with some absent. The sample records about 10,000 clones, approximately 90% being singletons. Sequencing input: PBMCs. These receptors were obtained from a man in his 60s with colorectal cancer. Each CDR3 is given with its conserved first and last residue. A D gene is named only where the DNA matches it firmly. The size entry is marked missing in some rows and otherwise reads once, few, many or a size class.

NA	NA	TRBV4-2	TRBJ1-1	CASSQDIRANTEAFF	TGTGCCAGCAGCCAAGACATAAGGGCTAACACTGAAGCTTTCTTT
NA	NA	TRBV5-5	TRBJ2-7	CASSLVGSSYEQYF	TGTGCCAGCAGCTTGGTGGGCAGTTCCTACGAGCAGTACTTC
NA	NA	TRBV3-1/TRBV3-2	TRBJ1-2	CASSQESGGGDGYTF	TGTGCCAGCAGCCAAGAAAGCGGGGGCGGTGATGGCTACACCTTC
TRBD1	NA	TRBV5-6	TRBJ1-6	CASSKLGTANNSPLHF	TGTGCCAGCAGCAAACTGGGGACAGCGAATAATTCACCCCTCCACTTT
NA	NA	TRBV2	TRBJ2-1	CASSSSTDNEQFF	TGTGCCAGCAGTTCAAGCACCGACAATGAGCAGTTCTTC
NA	NA	TRBV6-4	TRBJ2-6	CASSDRVGANVLTF	TGTGCCAGCAGTGACAGGGTTGGGGCCAACGTCCTGACTTTC
NA	NA	TRBV10-3	TRBJ2-3	CATGGGLADTQYF	TGTGCCACGGGGGGCGGGCTCGCAGATACGCAGTATTTT
NA	NA	TRBV7-2	TRBJ2-1	CASSFFPGPYNEQFF	TGTGCCAGCAGCTTTTTTCCGGGACCCTACAATGAGCAGTTCTTC
TRBD1	NA	TRBV5-1	TRBJ1-2	CASSPGTGGGYTF	TGCGCCAGCAGCCCAGGGACAGGGGGTGGCTACACCTTC
NA	NA	TRBV19	TRBJ2-1	CASSVDTLGYNEQFF	TGTGCCAGTAGTGTCGACACCCTTGGGTACAATGAGCAGTTCTTC
NA	NA	TRBV6-2/TRBV6-3	TRBJ2-1	CASSQGNEQFF	TGTGCCAGCAGCCAAGGGAATGAGCAGTTCTTC
NA	NA	TRBV2	TRBJ2-1	CASSYRDSQFF	TGTGCCAGCAGTTACAGGGATAGTCAGTTCTTC
NA	NA	TRBV5-1	TRBJ2-7	CASSSYGTPDEQYF	TGCGCCAGCAGCTCCTATGGCACTCCTGACGAGCAGTACTTC
NA	NA	TRBV6-6	TRBJ2-3	CASSYSKGGRADTQYF	TGTGCCAGCAGTTACTCGAAAGGTGGGCGGGCAGATACGCAGTATTTT
NA	NA	TRBV6-6	TRBJ1-1	CASSPLTEAFF	TGTGCCAGCAGCCCTCTTACTGAAGCTTTCTTT
TRBD1	NA	TRBV19	TRBJ2-2	CASSPAGQGYPGELFF	TGTGCCAGTAGTCCTGCGGGACAGGGGTACCCCGGGGAGCTGTTTTTT
NA	NA	TRBV27	TRBJ2-6	CASSLRIHPGIGANVLTF	TGTGCCAGCAGTTTACGGATTCATCCAGGGATTGGGGCCAACGTCCTGACTTTC
NA	NA	TRBV7-2	TRBJ1-5	CASSLSGGDQPQHF	TGTGCCAGCAGCTTATCCGGGGGAGATCAGCCCCAGCATTTT
NA	NA	TRBV20-1	TRBJ1-1	CSATRVPAAFF	TGCAGTGCGACCCGGGTCCCCGCCGCTTTCTTT
NA	NA	TRBV6-2/TRBV6-3	TRBJ2-7	CASSYKRSPTYEQYF	TGTGCCAGCAGTTACAAGAGATCGCCTACCTACGAGCAGTACTTC
NA	NA	TRBV7-2	TRBJ2-5	CASSLRGSGETQYF	TGTGCCAGCAGCTTACGCGGGTCGGGTGAGACCCAGTACTTC
NA	NA	TRBV4-1	TRBJ2-5	CASSQVVGFETQYF	TGCGCCAGCAGCCAAGTGGTAGGGTTTGAGACCCAGTACTTC
NA	NA	TRBV5-1	TRBJ1-2	CASSSRRGSDGYTF	TGCGCCAGCAGCTCCCGGAGGGGCTCTGATGGCTACACCTTC
NA	NA	TRBV11-2	TRBJ1-2	CASSRNGYTF	TGTGCCAGCAGCCGAAATGGCTACACCTTC
TRBD2	NA	TRBV7-3	TRBJ2-1	CASSLGLAGGPDLVQQFF	TGTGCCAGCAGCTTAGGGCTAGCGGGGGGCCCAGACCTGGTTCAGCAGTTCTTC
TRBD1	NA	TRBV5-1	TRBJ1-1	CASSPTGVNTEAFF	TGCGCCAGCAGCCCGACAGGGGTGAACACTGAAGCTTTCTTT
TRBD1	NA	TRBV10-3	TRBJ1-2	CATNKGGTGNYGYTF	TGTGCCACTAACAAAGGCGGGACAGGGAACTATGGCTACACCTTC
NA	NA	TRBV5-4	TRBJ1-5	CASSLDRDQPQHF	TGTGCCAGCAGCTTGGACAGGGATCAGCCCCAGCATTTT
NA	NA	TRBV18	TRBJ1-5	CASSPGSGDQPQHF	TGTGCCAGCTCACCTGGATCAGGGGACCAGCCCCAGCATTTT
NA	NA	TRBV5-6	TRBJ1-1	CASSWGTEAFF	TGTGCCAGCAGCTGGGGCACTGAAGCTTTCTTT
NA	NA	TRBV7-8	TRBJ1-6	CASSLAGRGRARSPLHF	TGTGCCAGCAGCTTAGCGGGGCGGGGCAGGGCCAGATCACCCCTCCACTTT
NA	NA	TRBV7-2	TRBJ1-4	CASSLLGNSRRLDEKLFF	TGTGCCAGCAGCTTATTGGGGAATTCGCGTAGGTTGGATGAAAAACTGTTTTTT
NA	NA	TRBV4-1	TRBJ2-7	CASSQEPTNSYEQYF	TGCGCCAGCAGCCAAGAACCCACGAACTCCTACGAGCAGTACTTC
TRBD2	NA	TRBV4-2	TRBJ2-7	CASSQDGAGGLYEQYF	TGTGCCAGCAGCCAAGATGGGGCGGGGGGCCTCTACGAGCAGTACTTC
NA	NA	TRBV29-1	TRBJ1-2	CSVRDPVGFGYTF	TGCAGCGTACGGGACCCGGTGGGGTTTGGCTACACCTTC
NA	once	TRBV7-6	TRBJ1-1	CASSLGRRGARSTEAFF	TGTGCCAGCAGCTTAGGACGACGGGGGGCGAGGAGCACTGAAGCTTTCTTT
NA	NA	TRBV7-9	TRBJ2-7	CASSSLWGLEHYEQYF	TGTGCCAGCAGCAGTCTTTGGGGACTGGAACACTACGAGCAGTACTTC
TRBD1	NA	TRBV7-2	TRBJ1-4	CASSLTPLGTVNEKLFF	TGTGCCAGCAGCTTAACCCCCCTTGGGACAGTTAATGAAAAACTGTTTTTT
NA	NA	TRBV6-1	TRBJ2-3	CASSEGGKGWLYF	TGTGCCAGCAGTGAAGGGGGCAAAGGTTGGCTGTATTTT
TRBD1	NA	TRBV15	TRBJ1-2	CATSRAPGTAYGYTF	TGTGCCACCAGCAGAGCCCCCGGGACAGCCTATGGCTACACCTTC